This T cell receptor (beta chain) was sequenced during a study of shared clonotypes between healthy human individuals (TCRdb year 2020). Regarding the research as a whole: A couple of women and a few men aged 18 to 49 years were included in the cohort. Per donor, three plates each were used for CD4 naive and CD4 memory, two for CD8 naive, and one for CD8 memory. To estimate repertoire size and how much clonotype sharing occurs between individuals, the study deeply sequenced the blood TCR repertoires of about five healthy adults. Libraries were prepared and TCR repertoires were sequenced by different laboratories using diverse techniques, in order to increase sequencing depth and limit assay-specific biases. Each donor's leukapheresis produced roughly between roughly 0.9 and 9 billion PBMCs.

TCR CDR3 regions were amplified from genomic DNA by multiplex PCR using the deep immunoSEQ assay. For each cell subset, the extracted genomic DNA was distributed evenly across all wells of several immunoSEQ 96-well plates, and each plate served as one replicate. For sorted subsets, each replicate PCR was loaded with 150 to 250 ng genomic DNA, equivalent to some 27,000 T cell genomes. Purified libraries were measured with a Qubit 3.0 fluorometer, size-checked on a Bioanalyzer 2100, and measured again with the KAPA Library Quantification kit. Each immunoSEQ 96-well plate was sequenced on its own single-read 150-cycle Illumina NextSeq 550 flow cell. Processing in the source paper ran as follows. Because the immunoSEQ output included only junctional sequences and no quality scores, the filtering could not be the same as the filtering used for full-length reads. Sequences were annotated with PyIR, a Python wrapper for IgBLAST v1.9, using IMGT germline references to assign V/J genes and CDR3. Any read was removed if the V/J assignment was weak (E-value above 1e-6), the CDR3 was missing, or the read contained stop codons, out-of-frame junctions, or ambiguous translated residues. V3J clonotypes were defined as sequences sharing an identical inferred V gene, J gene, and CDR3 amino acid sequence. The percentage overlap between two repertoires was calculated by dividing the number of shared unique clonotypes by the size of the smaller repertoire. RTK rarefaction, the Chao1 estimator, and Recon v2.1 estimates of unobserved clonotypes were used to assess repertoire richness. OLGA was used to compute generation probabilities for all TCRbeta clonotypes that the gDNA method yielded from a handful of donors. The clones in this table, taken by TCRdb from immuneACCESS, are in-frame only. Not every clone is retained; where verified, under half of the shortfall comes from an unresolved V gene, and the cause of the rest is unknown. Clone size and V and J calls were adopted from that table, with D and trimming inferred from the DNA. The sample yields around 1 million clones; more than 75% were counted once. Clones ranked in the top ten supply around 1.4% of the sample.

In regard to this clone: Its binding antigen is unknown. No clone much larger than this one lies a single base away; base qualities are absent.

The germline V gene provides CDR1 SGHRS and CDR2 YFSETQ. At the junction V is shortened by 6 bases and J by 5 bases; bases outside the gene matches: 9. There are 14 amino acids in the CDR3, from cysteine to phenylalanine inclusive. Of all the DNA, just the CDR3 is kept, 42 bases in frame from base 1. Donors were healthy HIV-negative adults with no recently reported acute infections or vaccinations. Every donor was a Caucasian adult living in Nashville, Tennessee, USA. Magnetic negative selection was used to enrich CD4+ T cells, after which naive cells were positively selected on CD45RA and the negative fraction became the memory subset. Blood was obtained by leukapheresis, after which PBMCs were separated by Ficoll-Histopaque density gradient centrifugation and cryopreserved in liquid nitrogen vapor phase. Purity and quantity of every magnetically sorted T cell population were checked by analytical flow cytometry. Genomic DNA was isolated from each sorted fraction and quantified by UV absorbance on a Nanodrop 2000c.

Results and caveats for the whole study, not just this receptor: Estimated clonotype richness was generally larger for naive than for memory subsets. Pairwise subsampling indicated that sequencing depth was expected to affect the degree of clonotype sharing among donors. Higher generation probabilities were observed for clonotypes shared by all four sorted-subset donors than for non-shared clonotypes. Across a handful of donors, about 4.5% of naive CD4, roughly 3.8% of naive CD8, approximately 2.5% of memory CD4, and over 0.35% of memory CD8 clonotypes were shared. Even with the large sequencing depth, rarefaction of the sorted-subset datasets indicated that sequencing was incomplete. Because the study included a small number of donors, the genetic and exposure-history diversity represented was limited. Sampling was restricted to blood, and TCR repertoires in tissue are likely to differ from TCR repertoires in blood.

The chain employs TRBV5-1 and TRBJ2-7, and 9 junctional nucleotides match TRBD1. The receptor's source is a man between 18 and 29 years old in good health. Sequenced: memory CD4+ T cells sorted from blood. This specimen's cell subset or site label, per the study, means: CD45RA-negative fraction. The CDR3 is CASNPDRGTHEQYF. The DNA sequence follows: TGCGCCAGCAACCCGGACAGGGGAACACACGAGCAGTACTTC.